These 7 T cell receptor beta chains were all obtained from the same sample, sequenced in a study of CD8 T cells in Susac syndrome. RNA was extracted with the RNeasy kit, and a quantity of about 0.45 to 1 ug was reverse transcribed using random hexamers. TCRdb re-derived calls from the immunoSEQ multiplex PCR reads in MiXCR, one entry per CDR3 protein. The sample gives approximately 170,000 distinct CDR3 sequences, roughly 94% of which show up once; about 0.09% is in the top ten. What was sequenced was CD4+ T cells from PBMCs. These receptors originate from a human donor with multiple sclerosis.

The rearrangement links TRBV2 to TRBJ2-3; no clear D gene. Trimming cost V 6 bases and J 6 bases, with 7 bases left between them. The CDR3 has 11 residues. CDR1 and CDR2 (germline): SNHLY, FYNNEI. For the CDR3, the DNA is TGTGCCAGCAGGGATGCGGATACGCAGTATTTT. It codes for CASRDADTQYF. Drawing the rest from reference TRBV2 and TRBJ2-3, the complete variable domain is EPEVTQTPSHQVTQMGQEVILRCVPISNHLYFYWYRQILGQKVEFLVSFYNNEISEKSEIFDDQFSVERPDGSNFTLKIRSTKLEDSAMYFCASRDADTQYFGPGTRLTVL.

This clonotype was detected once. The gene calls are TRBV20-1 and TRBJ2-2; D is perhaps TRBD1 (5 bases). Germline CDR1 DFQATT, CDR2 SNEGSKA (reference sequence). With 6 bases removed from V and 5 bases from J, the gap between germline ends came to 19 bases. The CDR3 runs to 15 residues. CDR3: CSAGALERRTGELFF. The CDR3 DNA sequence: TGCAGTGCAGGGGCCCTGGAGCGACGGACCGGGGAGCTGTTTTTT.

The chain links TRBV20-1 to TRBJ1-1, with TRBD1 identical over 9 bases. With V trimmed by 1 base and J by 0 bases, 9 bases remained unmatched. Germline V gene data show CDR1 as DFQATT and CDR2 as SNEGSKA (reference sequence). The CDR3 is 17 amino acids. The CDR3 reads CSARGTGDPKMNTEAFF. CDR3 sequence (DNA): TGCAGTGCTAGAGGGACAGGGGATCCTAAGATGAACACTGAAGCTTTCTTT.

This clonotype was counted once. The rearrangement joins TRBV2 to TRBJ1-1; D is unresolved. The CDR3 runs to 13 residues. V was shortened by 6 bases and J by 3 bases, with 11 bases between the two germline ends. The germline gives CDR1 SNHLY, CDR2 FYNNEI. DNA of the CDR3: TGTGCCAGCAGAGGACGGCCGGACACTGAAGCTTTCTTT. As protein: CASRGRPDTEAFF. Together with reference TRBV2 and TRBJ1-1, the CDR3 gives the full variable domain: EPEVTQTPSHQVTQMGQEVILRCVPISNHLYFYWYRQILGQKVEFLVSFYNNEISEKSEIFDDQFSVERPDGSNFTLKIRSTKLEDSAMYFCASRGRPDTEAFFGQGTRLTVV.

The CDR3 protein is CASSFVTADLYNEQFF. CDR3 nucleotide sequence: TGTGCCAGCAGTTTTGTGACAGCGGATCTGTACAATGAGCAGTTCTTC. The chain links TRBV27 to TRBJ2-1; D may be TRBD1 or TRBD2 (5 bases each). Germline assignment: CDR1 MNHEY and CDR2 SMNVEV (reference sequence). With 3 bases removed from V and 4 bases from J, the gap between germline ends came to 16 bases. This CDR3 is 16 amino acids long.

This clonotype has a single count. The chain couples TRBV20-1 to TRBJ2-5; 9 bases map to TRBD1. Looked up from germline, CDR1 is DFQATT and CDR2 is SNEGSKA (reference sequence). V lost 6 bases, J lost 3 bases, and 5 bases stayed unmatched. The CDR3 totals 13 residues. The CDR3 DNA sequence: TGCAGTGCCCGAAGACAGGGGGAAGAGACCCAGTACTTC. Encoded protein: CSARRQGEETQYF.

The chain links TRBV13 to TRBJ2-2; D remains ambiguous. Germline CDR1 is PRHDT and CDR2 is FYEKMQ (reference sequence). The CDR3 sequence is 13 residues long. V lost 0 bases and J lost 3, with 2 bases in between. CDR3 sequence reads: CASSLGDTGELFF. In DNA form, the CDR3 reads TGTGCCAGCAGCTTAGGGGACACCGGGGAGCTGTTTTTT.